These 31 T cell receptor beta chains share one sample of origin, sequenced in a study of CD8 T cells in ankylosing spondylitis (dated by TCRdb to 2017 to 2019). The full study reports these points: A TCR beta motif made up of several highly homologous amino acid variants appeared to be characteristic of blood from ankylosing spondylitis patients.

Library creation used 5' RACE. The sequencer listed for this sample is Illumina HiSeq 2500. In-frame beta chains were kept once TCRdb had trimmed the public reads at Q25 with fastp and called clones with MiXCR. For every CDR3 protein sequence, its rows merge into one entry that carries the most common genes and DNA. Present in this sample are some 240,000 distinct CDR3 sequences, approximately 7.3% of which were seen just once. The top ten hold 14% of the sample. No antigen has been assigned to these receptors. Sequenced input: blood, either unsorted or a sorted T cell fraction (not recorded which). Receptors were obtained from a male donor with ankylosing spondylitis.

This clonotype appeared many times. The V and J genes are TRBV4-3 and TRBJ2-7; TRBD1 matches 9 bases. Per germline, CDR1 LGHNA and CDR2 YSLEER. CDR3 length: 15 amino acids. Trimming at V came to 0 bases and at J to 3 bases, leaving 3 bases not matched to a gene. Here the CDR3 DNA reads TGCGCCAGCAGCCAAGATCAGGGACAGGGCTACGAGCAGTACTTC. It codes for CASSQDQGQGYEQYF.

This chain links TRBV4-1 with TRBJ1-4; unclear D gene. Per germline, CDR1 MGHRA and CDR2 YSYEKL. V was pared by 1 base and J by 4 bases, with 4 bases between. This CDR3 is 13 amino acids long. As DNA, the CDR3 is TGCGCCAGCAGCCAAGTGGGTAATGAAAAACTGTTTTTT. Its translation is CASSQVGNEKLFF.

This clonotype was observed at least ten times. V is TRBV20-1 and J is TRBJ2-5; D remains unclear. The CDR3 is 12 residues long. Trimming pared 7 bases from V and 2 bases from J, leaving 11 bases between. Germline V CDR1 and CDR2: DFQATT, SNEGSKA (reference sequence). As DNA, the CDR3 is TGCAGTGACGTACGTTTACAAGAGACCCAGTACTTC. Translation gives CSDVRLQETQYF.

The chain is built from TRBV10-3 and TRBJ2-3; 8 bases line up with TRBD2. CDR1 and CDR2 (germline): ENHRY, SYGVKD. This CDR3 has 14 residues. Germline trimming cut 6 bases from V and 5 bases from J; bases unmatched to any gene: 7. CDR3 amino acids: CAIRTGREEDTQYF. DNA for the CDR3: TGTGCCATCAGGACGGGGCGGGAGGAAGATACGCAGTATTTT.

As to this clonotype: Just one base apart from a much larger clone, this may be a read error. The chain joins TRBV5-1 to TRBJ2-7; the match to TRBD1 covers 7 bases. The ends lost 6 bases at V and 4 bases at J; junction bases unmatched: 13. Germline-derived CDR1 and CDR2 are SGHRS and YFSETQ. The CDR3 is 15 residues long. The CDR3 loop is CASNLRRQGNYEQYF. Here the CDR3 DNA reads TGCGCCAGCAACCTCAGGAGACAGGGTAATTACGAGCAGTACTTC.

This clonotype came up a few times. The V and J genes are TRBV28 and TRBJ2-1; D unclear. CDR1 is MDHEN, CDR2 SYDVKM, per germline. V lost 5 bases and J lost 0, with 11 bases in between. CDR3 length: 15 residues. The CDR3 region has the DNA TGTGCCAGCAGTAGAGCGTATAGCTCCTACAATGAGCAGTTCTTC. As protein: CASSRAYSSYNEQFF.

The sample holds many counts of this clonotype. V usage is TRBV15 and J usage is TRBJ2-1; the D is unclear. The germline CDR1 and CDR2 sequences are LNHNV and YYDKDF (reference sequence). The CDR3 has 13 amino acids. Trimming cost V 0 bases and J 6 bases, with 6 bases left between them. DNA of the CDR3: TGTGCCACCAGCAGAGATTGGAGCAATGAGCAGTTCTTC. Encoded protein: CATSRDWSNEQFF. Full variable domain (outside the CDR3, taken from reference TRBV15 and TRBJ2-1): DAMVIQNPRYQVTQFGKPVTLSCSQTLNHNVMYWYQQKSSQAPKLLFHYYDKDFNNEADTPDNFQSRRPNTSFCFLDIRSPGLGDTAMYLCATSRDWSNEQFFGPGTRLTVL.

This clonotype was seen at least ten times. The chain recombines TRBV11-2 with TRBJ1-1; D is ambiguous. V was cut by 2 bases and J by 6 bases, with 4 bases left in between. CDR3 size: 11 residues. Looked up from germline, CDR1 is SGHAT and CDR2 is FQNNGV. CDR3 DNA: TGTGCCAGCAGCTTAATTCCTGAAGCTTTCTTT. Translated, it gives CASSLIPEAFF.

This clonotype was recorded at least ten times. This sequence joins TRBV29-1 and TRBJ1-1, with a weak D call TRBD1 (5 bases). The CDR3 spans 12 residues. Germline CDR1 reads SQVTM; CDR2 reads ANQGSEA. Deletions cut 6 bases from V and 8 bases from J, with 16 bases between. The CDR3 spells CSVPGILYEAFF. CDR3 coding DNA: TGCAGCGTCCCAGGGATCCTGTACGAAGCTTTCTTT. The full variable domain, with the rest looked up from reference TRBV29-1 and TRBJ1-1, is SAVISQKPSRDICQRGTSLTIQCQVDSQVTMMFWYRQQPGQSLTLIATANQGSEATYESGFVIDKFPISRPNLTFSTLTVSNMSPEDSSIYLCSVPGILYEAFFGQGTRLTVV.

This clonotype was picked up many times. V usage is TRBV12-3 or TRBV12-4 and J usage is TRBJ2-1; no firm D call. V lost 9 bases and J 8 bases, leaving 8 bases between the germline ends. The CDR3 runs to 10 residues. CDR3 sequence reads: CASQPHEQFF. CDR3 bases: TGTGCCAGTCAGCCCCATGAGCAGTTCTTC.

Many counts were recorded for this clonotype. This rearrangement joins TRBV7-9 to TRBJ2-7, with D unclear. CDR1 and CDR2 (germline): SEHNR, FQNEAQ (reference sequence). CDR3 length: 14 amino acids. Trimming pared 5 bases from V and 4 bases from J, leaving 15 bases between. Written as DNA, the CDR3 is TGTGCCAGCAGCCAGCAAACAAGTAGGTACGAGCAGTACTTC. Translated, it gives CASSQQTSRYEQYF.

This chain uses TRBV25-1 with TRBJ2-1; no clear D gene. The CDR3 is 13 amino acids. Germline loops: CDR1 MGHDK, CDR2 SYGVNS. Deletions cut 4 bases from V and 5 bases from J, with 9 bases between. The CDR3 here is CASSALLDNEQFF. CDR3 nucleotides: TGTGCCAGCAGTGCACTCCTAGACAATGAGCAGTTCTTC.

In this sample, this clonotype turned up many times. The V call is TRBV5-6, the J call TRBJ2-5; D might be TRBD1 (6 bases). The CDR3 consists of 15 residues. From germline, CDR1 is SGHDT and CDR2 YYEEEE. Trimming cost V 0 bases and J 2 bases, with 11 bases left between them. This chain's CDR3 is CASSLGSDRQETQYF. Here the CDR3 DNA reads TGTGCCAGCAGCTTGGGTTCGGACAGACAAGAGACCCAGTACTTC. Full variable domain (outside the CDR3, taken from reference TRBV5-6 and TRBJ2-5): DAGVTQSPTHLIKTRGQQVTLRCSPKSGHDTVSWYQQALGQGPQFIFQYYEEEERQRGNFPDRFSGHQFPNYSSELNVNALLLGDSALYLCASSLGSDRQETQYFGPGTRLLVL.

Many counts were recorded for this clonotype. The J gene is TRBJ1-3, the V gene TRBV27, with D tentatively TRBD1 (5 bases). The germline gives CDR1 MNHEY, CDR2 SMNVEV (reference sequence). This CDR3 spans 16 amino acids. With 5 bases removed from V and 0 bases from J, the gap between germline ends came to 14 bases. CDR3 sequence (DNA): TGTGCCAGCAGTACCCGGGACGTAAGCTCTGGAAACACCATATATTTT. This gives the protein CASSTRDVSSGNTIYF.

Ten or more counts support this clonotype. V is TRBV20-1 and J is TRBJ2-1; TRBD1 is a possible D gene (6 bases). V was clipped by 3 bases and J by 2 bases, with 20 bases between them. Germline-derived CDR1 and CDR2 are DFQATT and SNEGSKA (reference sequence). The CDR3 contains 17 residues. The CDR3 DNA is TGCAGTGCTAGCAAACAGGGAAGTGGGTTCCCCTACAATGAGCAGTTCTTC. Protein: CSASKQGSGFPYNEQFF.

This clonotype was detected many times. The V call is TRBV29-1, the J call TRBJ2-5, with TRBD1 as a possible D gene (6 bases). The V gene's germline CDR1 is SQVTM and CDR2 ANQGSEA. This CDR3 comprises 13 residues. V was cut by 3 bases and J by 2 bases, with 10 bases left in between. CDR3 in DNA: TGCAGCGTTGATCCGCAGGGGCAAGAGACCCAGTACTTC. Translating gives CSVDPQGQETQYF.

This clonotype has more than one count but fewer than ten. The chain has TRBV19 and TRBJ2-7, with TRBD1 matching 9 bases. The CDR3 is 14 amino acids. The germline V gene has CDR1 LNHDA and CDR2 SQIVND (reference sequence). The V gene end was trimmed by 7 bases and the J gene end by 1 base; junction bases not matched to a gene: 5. The CDR3 bases are TGTGCCAGTACCGCCGGGACAGGGTCCTACGAGCAGTACTTC. Encoded protein: CASTAGTGSYEQYF.

This clonotype has a count of ten or more. This chain links TRBV27 with TRBJ2-7; D may correspond to TRBD1 or TRBD2 (5 bases each). The CDR3 consists of 16 residues. Germline values: CDR1 MNHEY, CDR2 SMNVEV (reference sequence). Trimming stripped 6 bases from V and 0 bases from J, with 18 bases between. The CDR3 is CASSPSTGAYSYEQYF. CDR3 DNA: TGTGCCAGCAGCCCCAGTACCGGGGCCTACTCCTACGAGCAGTACTTC.

This clonotype occurred many times. V usage is TRBV4-3 and J usage is TRBJ2-7; D is possibly TRBD1 (5 bases). This CDR3 region has 13 residues. Looked up from germline, CDR1 is LGHNA and CDR2 is YSLEER. Trimming stripped 0 bases from V and 4 bases from J, with 7 bases between. The CDR3, as DNA: TGCGCCAGCAGCCAAGAAGACAGTTACGAGCAGTACTTC. Its translation: CASSQEDSYEQYF.

This clonotype was counted ten times or more. The V gene is TRBV4-1, the J gene TRBJ1-2; possibly TRBD1 for D (5 bases). Between the trimmed V and J ends, which lost 0 bases and 4 bases, there was a span of 9 bases. CDR1 and CDR2 from the germline V gene are MGHRA and YSYEKL. The CDR3 totals 14 residues. CDR3 nucleotide sequence: TGCGCCAGCAGCCAAGATTCGAGGGGCTATGGCTACACCTTC. It specifies CASSQDSRGYGYTF.

This clonotype was counted a few times. The chain carries TRBV6-4 and TRBJ2-1; D not certain. From germline, CDR1 is MRHNA and CDR2 SNTAGT. Trimming cost V 0 bases and J 4 bases, with 13 bases left between them. This CDR3 has 16 residues. The CDR3 nucleotides read TGTGCCAGCAGTGACTCAGAAAGACCAGTTTACAATGAGCAGTTCTTC. Translation gives CASSDSERPVYNEQFF.

This clonotype has at least ten counts. The chain links TRBV7-9 to TRBJ2-3, with 15 bases fitting TRBD2. This CDR3 is built from 19 residues. Germline V gene data show CDR1 as SEHNR and CDR2 as FQNEAQ (reference sequence). Losses at the gene ends were 4 bases for V and 3 bases for J; bases not matched to a gene: 11. The CDR3 loop is CASSSTGPGTSGRTDTQYF. The CDR3 DNA reads as TGTGCCAGCAGCTCGACAGGTCCTGGGACTAGCGGGAGGACAGATACGCAGTATTTT.

The chain combines TRBV10-3 with TRBJ2-5; tentative D call: TRBD2 (6 bases). The CDR3 totals 13 residues. The V end was cut by 6 bases, the J end by 7 bases, with 15 bases between. Germline CDR1 reads ENHRY; CDR2 reads SYGVKD. CDR3: CAIRAEEEGTQYF. The CDR3 DNA is TGTGCCATCAGGGCCGAGGAGGAGGGGACCCAGTACTTC.

This clonotype has at least ten counts. This rearrangement joins TRBV12-3 or TRBV12-4 to TRBJ2-7, with D tentatively TRBD1 (5 bases). V was clipped by 3 bases and J by 6 bases, with 9 bases between them. The CDR3 is 12 residues long. The CDR3 sequence is CASSFSGFEQYF. CDR3 DNA: TGTGCCAGCAGTTTTTCAGGGTTCGAGCAGTACTTC.

The chain couples TRBV27 to TRBJ2-5; 8 bases are shared with TRBD1. This CDR3 has 14 amino acids. V trimming: 4 bases; J trimming: 5 bases; junction bases outside the gene matches: 6. Germline V CDR1 and CDR2: MNHEY, SMNVEV (reference sequence). This CDR3 is CASSSRTGRETQYF. The CDR3 DNA is TGTGCCAGCAGTTCGCGGACAGGGCGGGAGACCCAGTACTTC.

This clonotype has a count of ten or more. The V and J genes are TRBV14 and TRBJ2-7; D possibly corresponds to TRBD2 (6 bases). The V gene's germline CDR1 is SGHDN and CDR2 FVKESK. Trimming removed 0 bases from V and 0 bases from J, with 12 bases in between. The CDR3 consists of 16 residues. CDR3 loop: CASSQDTPGVSYEQYF. The CDR3 DNA sequence: TGTGCCAGCAGCCAAGATACCCCGGGAGTCTCCTACGAGCAGTACTTC. The full variable domain, in which reference TRBV14 and TRBJ2-7 provide the parts outside the CDR3, is EAGVTQFPSHSVIEKGQTVTLRCDPISGHDNLYWYRRVMGKEIKFLLHFVKESKQDESGMPNNRFLAERTGGTYSTLKVQPAELEDSGVYFCASSQDTPGVSYEQYFGPGTRLTVT.

CDR3 region: CAISEIQAYGYTF. CDR3 bases: TGTGCCATCAGTGAGATACAGGCCTATGGCTACACCTTC. The chain carries TRBV10-3 and TRBJ1-2, with a tentative D call TRBD1 (5 bases). Germline V CDR1 and CDR2: ENHRY, SYGVKD. The CDR3 extends over 13 amino acids. The V and J ends lost 2 bases and 4 bases respectively, with 8 bases between them.

This clonotype was detected many times. The chain recombines TRBV12-3 or TRBV12-4 with TRBJ2-3, with 8 bases lining up with TRBD2. The CDR3 sequence is 16 residues long. After removal of 2 bases from V and 5 bases from J, the junction contained 9 bases not matched to a gene. CDR3 nucleotides: TGTGCCAGCAGTTTATTGGGCGGGGGGCTGGGAGATACGCAGTATTTT. Its protein product is CASSLLGGGLGDTQYF.

This clonotype was seen more than once but under ten times. The V gene is TRBV7-8, the J gene TRBJ2-7; tentative D call: TRBD1 (5 bases). Germline assignment: CDR1 SGHVS and CDR2 FQNEAQ. CDR3 size: 15 residues. V was clipped by 2 bases and J by 3 bases, with 14 bases between them. CDR3 protein: CASSLLRDSLYEQYF. CDR3 in DNA: TGTGCCAGCAGCTTATTACGCGACAGTCTCTACGAGCAGTACTTC.

This clonotype was observed many times. CDR3 DNA sequence: TGTGCCAGCAGTTTATCGAGAGGGAGTACAGATACGCAGTATTTT. This encodes CASSLSRGSTDTQYF. The rearrangement links TRBV27 to TRBJ2-3, with D perhaps matching TRBD2 (5 bases). The CDR3 length is 15 residues. Germline CDR1 and CDR2: MNHEY and SMNVEV (reference sequence). V lost 0 bases and J 3 bases, leaving 10 bases between the germline ends.

The chain couples TRBV20-1 to TRBJ1-2; D ambiguous. CDR1 and CDR2 (germline): DFQATT, SNEGSKA (reference sequence). Trimming shortened V by 0 bases and J by 2 bases, and 13 bases separated the two germline ends. The length of the CDR3 is 15 residues. CDR3 region: CSARDKDAPNYGYTF. The CDR3 bases are TGCAGTGCTAGAGATAAGGACGCACCAAACTATGGCTACACCTTC.